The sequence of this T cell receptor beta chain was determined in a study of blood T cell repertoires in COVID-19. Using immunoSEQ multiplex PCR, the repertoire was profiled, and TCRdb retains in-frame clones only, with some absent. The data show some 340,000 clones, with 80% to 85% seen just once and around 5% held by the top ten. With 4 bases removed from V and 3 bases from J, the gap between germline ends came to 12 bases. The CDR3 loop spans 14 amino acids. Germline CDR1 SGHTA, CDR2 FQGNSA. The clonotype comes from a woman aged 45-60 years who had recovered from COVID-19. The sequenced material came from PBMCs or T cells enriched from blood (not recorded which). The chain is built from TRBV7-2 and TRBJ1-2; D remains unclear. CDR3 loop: CASSYREVDYGYTF. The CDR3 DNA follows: TGTGCCAGCAGCTATCGGGAAGTGGACTATGGCTACACCTTC.